This T cell receptor beta chain was observed in a study of beta chain features in type 1 diabetes. Study findings and constraints: A moderate, significant TCRB CDR3 shortening appeared in type 1 diabetes across four CD4+ subsets.

Every isolated RNA sample was fully reverse transcribed, so sequencing captured expressed TCRB transcripts. Here immunoSEQ multiplex PCR was the method, and the copy in TCRdb shows in-frame clones only, minus some. The table includes under 400,000 clones, over 9.5% detected once. CD4+ naive, central memory, regulatory and stem cell-like memory cells were sorted via CD45RO/CCR7/CD25/CD127/CD95/CD27. Sorted populations all exceeded 98% purity. This clone was detected only a few times. The antigen is not known. The germline V gene has CDR1 SQVTM and CDR2 ANQGSEA. The CDR3 has 13 residues. V was shortened by 6 bases and J by 4 bases, with 14 bases between the two germline ends.

This TCR was recovered from a woman under 30 with type 1 diabetes. The chain employs TRBV29-1 and TRBJ2-3; D possibly corresponds to TRBD2 (7 bases). The specimen sequenced was naive CD4+ T cells from blood. The CDR3 DNA reads TGCAGCGTCGGGGGGACATCCGCAGATACGCAGTATTTT. Amino acids: CSVGGTSADTQYF.